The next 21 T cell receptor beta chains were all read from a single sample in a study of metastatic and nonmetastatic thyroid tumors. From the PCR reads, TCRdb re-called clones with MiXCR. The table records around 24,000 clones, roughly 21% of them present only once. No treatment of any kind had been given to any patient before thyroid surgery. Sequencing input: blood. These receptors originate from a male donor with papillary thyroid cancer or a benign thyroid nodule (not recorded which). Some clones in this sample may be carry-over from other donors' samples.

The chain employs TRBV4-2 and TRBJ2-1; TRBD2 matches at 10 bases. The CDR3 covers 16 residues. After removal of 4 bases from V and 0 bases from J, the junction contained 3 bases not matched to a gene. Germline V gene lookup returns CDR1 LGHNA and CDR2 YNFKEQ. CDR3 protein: CASSPGLAVSYNEQFF. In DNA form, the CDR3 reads TGTGCCAGCAGCCCCGGACTAGCGGTCTCCTACAATGAGCAGTTCTTC.

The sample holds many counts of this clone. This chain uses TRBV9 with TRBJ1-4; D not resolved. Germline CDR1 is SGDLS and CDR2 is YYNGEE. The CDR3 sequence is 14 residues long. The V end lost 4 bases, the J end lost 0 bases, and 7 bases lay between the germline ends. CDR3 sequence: CASSPTATNEKLFF. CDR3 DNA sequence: TGTGCCAGCAGCCCGACGGCAACTAATGAAAAACTGTTTTTT.

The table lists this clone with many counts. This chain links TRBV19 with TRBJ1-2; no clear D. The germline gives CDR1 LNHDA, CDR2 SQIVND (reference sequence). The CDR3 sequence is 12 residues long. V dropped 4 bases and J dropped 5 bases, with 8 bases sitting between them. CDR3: CASSKRLYGYTF. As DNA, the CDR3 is TGTGCCAGTAGTAAGCGGCTTTATGGCTACACCTTC.

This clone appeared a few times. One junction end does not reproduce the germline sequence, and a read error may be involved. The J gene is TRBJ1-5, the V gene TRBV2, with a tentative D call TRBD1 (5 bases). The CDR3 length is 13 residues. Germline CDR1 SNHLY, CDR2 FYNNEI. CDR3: CASRERGEQPQHF. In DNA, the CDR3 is TGTGCCAGCAGGGAGAGGGGCGAGCAGCCACAGCATTTT. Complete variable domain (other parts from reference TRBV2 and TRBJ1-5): EPEVTQTPSHQVTQMGQEVILRCVPISNHLYFYWYRQILGQKVEFLVSFYNNEISEKSEIFDDQFSVERPDGSNFTLKIRSTKLEDSAMYFCASRERGEQPQHFGDGTRLSIL.

The CDR3 nucleotides read TGCAGTGCTAGAGATTCTAGCGGGAGGACTTTCTACGAGCAGTACTTC. It specifies CSARDSSGRTFYEQYF. The chain combines TRBV20-1 with TRBJ2-7; 11 nucleotides align to TRBD2. The germline V gene has CDR1 DFQATT and CDR2 SNEGSKA (reference sequence). Trimming at V came to 0 bases and at J to 3 bases, leaving 7 bases not matched to a gene. The CDR3 loop spans 16 amino acids.

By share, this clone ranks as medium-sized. The CDR3 bases are TGTGCCAGCAGCCCAGCGACAGGGGGAACCGAGCAGTACTTC. This sequence encodes CASSPATGGTEQYF. The chain links TRBV3-1 to TRBJ2-7; TRBD1 aligns across 9 bases. Germline loops: CDR1 LGHDT, CDR2 YNNKEL (reference sequence). V dropped 4 bases and J dropped 6; count of bases not matched to a gene: 7. The CDR3 sequence is 14 residues long.

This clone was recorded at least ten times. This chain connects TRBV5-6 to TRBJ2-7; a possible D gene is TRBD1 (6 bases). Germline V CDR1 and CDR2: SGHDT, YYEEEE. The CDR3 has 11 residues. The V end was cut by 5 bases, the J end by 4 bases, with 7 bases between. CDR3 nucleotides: TGTGCCAGCAGTACAGGGTACGAGCAGTACTTC. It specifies CASSTGYEQYF.

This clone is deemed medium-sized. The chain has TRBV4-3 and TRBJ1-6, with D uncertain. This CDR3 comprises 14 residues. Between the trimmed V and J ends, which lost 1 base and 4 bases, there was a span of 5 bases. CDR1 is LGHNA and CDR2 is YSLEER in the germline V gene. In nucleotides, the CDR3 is TGCGCCAGCAGCCAAGTACTGTATAATTCACCCCTCCACTTT. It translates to CASSQVLYNSPLHF.

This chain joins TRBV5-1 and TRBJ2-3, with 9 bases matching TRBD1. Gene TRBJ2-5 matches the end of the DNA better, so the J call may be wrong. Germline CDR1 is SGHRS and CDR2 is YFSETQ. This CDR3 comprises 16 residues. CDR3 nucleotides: TGCGCCAGCAGCTTGGCCGGGACAGGGCTGTCGGAGACCCAGTACTTC. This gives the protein CASSLAGTGLSETQYF.

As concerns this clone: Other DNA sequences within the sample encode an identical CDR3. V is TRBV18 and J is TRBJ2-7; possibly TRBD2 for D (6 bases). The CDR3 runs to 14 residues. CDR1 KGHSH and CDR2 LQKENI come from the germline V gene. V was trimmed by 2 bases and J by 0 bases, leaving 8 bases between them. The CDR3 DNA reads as TGTGCCAGCTCACCAGGGACTGTCTCCTACGAGCAGTACTTC. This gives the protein CASSPGTVSYEQYF.

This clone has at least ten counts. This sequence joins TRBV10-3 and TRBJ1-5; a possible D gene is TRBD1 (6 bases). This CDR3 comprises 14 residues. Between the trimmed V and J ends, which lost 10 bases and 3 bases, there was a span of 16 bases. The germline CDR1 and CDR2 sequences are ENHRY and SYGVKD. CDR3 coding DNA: TGTGCCACCGCCGCAGGGGTTGACAATCAGCCCCAGCATTTT. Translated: CATAAGVDNQPQHF.

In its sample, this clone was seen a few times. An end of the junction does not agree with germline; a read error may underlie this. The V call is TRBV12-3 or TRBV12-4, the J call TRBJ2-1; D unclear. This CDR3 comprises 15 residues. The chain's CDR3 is CASSIASYAYNEQFF. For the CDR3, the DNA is TGTGCCAGCAGTATAGCTTCTTACGCATACAATGAGCAGTTCTTC.

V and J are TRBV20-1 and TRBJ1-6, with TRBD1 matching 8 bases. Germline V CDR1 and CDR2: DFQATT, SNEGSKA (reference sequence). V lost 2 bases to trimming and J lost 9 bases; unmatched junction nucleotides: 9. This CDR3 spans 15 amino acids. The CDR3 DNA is TGCAGTGCTAGACACAGGGGGTTAAAGGGTTCACCCCTCCACTTT. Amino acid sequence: CSARHRGLKGSPLHF.

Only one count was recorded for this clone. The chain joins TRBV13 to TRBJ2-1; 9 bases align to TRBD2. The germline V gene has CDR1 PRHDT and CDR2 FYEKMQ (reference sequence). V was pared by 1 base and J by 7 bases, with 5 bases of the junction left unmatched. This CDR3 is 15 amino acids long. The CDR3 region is CASSLDQRGVNEQFF. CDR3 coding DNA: TGTGCCAGCAGCTTAGACCAGCGGGGGGTGAATGAGCAGTTCTTC.

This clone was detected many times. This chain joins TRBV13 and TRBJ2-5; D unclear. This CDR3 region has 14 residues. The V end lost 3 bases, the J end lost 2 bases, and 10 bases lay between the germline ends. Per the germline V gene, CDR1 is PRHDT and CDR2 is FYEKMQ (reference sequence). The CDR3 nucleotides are TGTGCCAGCAGCTTGTGGACCGCACAAGAGACCCAGTACTTC. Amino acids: CASSLWTAQETQYF.

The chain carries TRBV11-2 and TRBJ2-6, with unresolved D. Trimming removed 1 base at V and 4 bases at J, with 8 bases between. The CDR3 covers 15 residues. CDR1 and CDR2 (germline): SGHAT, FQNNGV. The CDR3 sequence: CASSLVASGANVLTF. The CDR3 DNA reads TGTGCCAGCAGCTTAGTGGCGTCAGGGGCCAACGTCCTGACTTTC. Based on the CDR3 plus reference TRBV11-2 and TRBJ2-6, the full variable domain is EAGVAQSPRYKIIEKRQSVAFWCNPISGHATLYWYQQILGQGPKLLIQFQNNGVVDDSQLPKDRFSAERLKGVDSTLKIQPAKLEDSAVYLCASSLVASGANVLTFGAGSRLTVL.

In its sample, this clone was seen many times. The CDR3 nucleotides read TGTGCCAGCAGCAGGGGAATAAGAGATACGCAGTATTTT. It encodes CASSRGIRDTQYF. This chain links TRBV7-9 with TRBJ2-3; tentative D call: TRBD1 (5 bases). The CDR3 extends over 13 amino acids. Germline V gives CDR1 SEHNR, CDR2 FQNEAQ (reference sequence). V lost 5 bases and J 5 bases, leaving 11 bases between the germline ends.

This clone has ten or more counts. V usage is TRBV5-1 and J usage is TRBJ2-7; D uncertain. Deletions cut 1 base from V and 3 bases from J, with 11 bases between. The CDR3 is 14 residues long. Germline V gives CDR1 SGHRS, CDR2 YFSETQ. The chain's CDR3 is CASSLFVGNYEQYF. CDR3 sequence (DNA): TGCGCCAGCAGCTTGTTTGTCGGAAACTACGAGCAGTACTTC.

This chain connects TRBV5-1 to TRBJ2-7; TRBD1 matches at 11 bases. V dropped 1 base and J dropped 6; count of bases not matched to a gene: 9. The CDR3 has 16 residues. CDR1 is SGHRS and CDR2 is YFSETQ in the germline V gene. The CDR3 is CASSLSGTGGSREQYF. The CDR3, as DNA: TGCGCCAGCAGCTTGTCAGGGACAGGGGGGTCGCGCGAGCAGTACTTC.

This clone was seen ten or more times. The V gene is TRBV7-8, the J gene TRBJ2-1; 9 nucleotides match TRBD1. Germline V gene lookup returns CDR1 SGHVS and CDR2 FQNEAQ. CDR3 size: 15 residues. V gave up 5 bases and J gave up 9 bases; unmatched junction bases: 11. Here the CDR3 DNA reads TGTGCCAGCAGCGTACAGGGGGCGCCGATCAGTGAGCAGTTCTTC. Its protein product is CASSVQGAPISEQFF.

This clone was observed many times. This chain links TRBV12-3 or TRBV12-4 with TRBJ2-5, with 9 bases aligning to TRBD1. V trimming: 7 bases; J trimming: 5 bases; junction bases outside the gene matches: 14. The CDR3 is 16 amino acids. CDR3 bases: TGTGCCAGCACCCGGACAGGGGAGCGCTTTAGGGAGACCCAGTACTTC. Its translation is CASTRTGERFRETQYF.